One sample yielded the 12 T cell receptor beta chains listed below, sequenced in a study of vaccination effects on CD4 cells after COVID-19. The antigens for these receptors are not known. With the ViraFEST assay, the study expanded antigen-specific CD4+ T cells using viral peptide pools, then sequenced them. A 10-day culture period preceded the isolation of CD4+ T cells. PCR-confirmed SARS-CoV-2 infection occurred in the person between March and December 2020. Here immunoSEQ multiplex PCR was the method, and the copy in TCRdb shows in-frame clones only, minus some. The sample shows around 28,000 clones, 65% to 75% of them seen only once. The specimen comprised CD4+ T cells from PBMCs cultured with SARS-CoV-2 spike peptides, sampled before COVID-19 vaccination. All receptors come from a human donor who had a prior SARS-CoV-2 infection.

V usage is TRBV11-2 and J usage is TRBJ1-3, with 7 bases fitting TRBD1. The trim removed 4 bases at V and 4 bases at J, leaving 7 bases unmatched. The CDR3 is 15 residues long. From germline, CDR1 is SGHAT and CDR2 FQNNGV. The CDR3 DNA sequence: TGTGCCAGCAGCTCAACCCGGACAGGCGGAAACACCATATATTTT. Its protein is CASSSTRTGGNTIYF.

The chain employs TRBV2 and TRBJ1-3, with 7 bases aligning to TRBD1. Looked up from germline, CDR1 is SNHLY and CDR2 is FYNNEI. V was clipped by 4 bases and J by 1 base; unmatched bases: 4. The CDR3 is 15 amino acids. The DNA of the CDR3 is TGTGCCAGCAGTGTAGAACAGGGGTCTGGAAACACCATATATTTT. Its protein product is CASSVEQGSGNTIYF. Looking up the rest from reference TRBV2 and TRBJ1-3 gives the full variable domain: EPEVTQTPSHQVTQMGQEVILRCVPISNHLYFYWYRQILGQKVEFLVSFYNNEISEKSEIFDDQFSVERPDGSNFTLKIRSTKLEDSAMYFCASSVEQGSGNTIYFGEGSWLTVV.

This clone was observed once. The chain links TRBV12-3 or TRBV12-4 to TRBJ2-2; D is undetermined. CDR3 size: 12 residues. Trimming took off 4 bases at V and 6 bases at J, with 6 bases between the two ends. CDR3 protein: CASSSQSGELFF. DNA for the CDR3: TGTGCCAGCAGTTCACAGTCCGGGGAGCTGTTTTTT.

The V gene is TRBV24-1, the J gene TRBJ2-1; D not resolved. Germline CDR1 and CDR2: KGHDR and SFDVKD. CDR3 size: 11 residues. Trimming shortened V by 0 bases and J by 10 bases, and 3 bases separated the two germline ends. In DNA form, the CDR3 reads TGTGCCACCAGTGATTTGTGGGAGCAGTTCTTC. Protein product: CATSDLWEQFF.

V and J are TRBV6-1 and TRBJ1-4; D is unresolved. The germline V gene encodes CDR1 MNHNS and CDR2 SASEGT. V shed 2 bases and J shed 0 bases, with 4 bases lying between them. The CDR3 is 14 residues long. The CDR3 DNA sequence: TGTGCCAGCAGTGAATTTGCAACTAATGAAAAACTGTTTTTT. Amino acid sequence: CASSEFATNEKLFF.

This clone was picked up a small number of times. The chain employs TRBV11-2 and TRBJ2-1; 8 positions agree with TRBD1. CDR1 is SGHAT, CDR2 FQNNGV, per germline. The CDR3 spans 15 residues. The V gene end was trimmed by 5 bases and the J gene end by 7 bases; junction bases not matched to a gene: 10. The CDR3 sequence is CASSPTRTGSNEQFF. CDR3 DNA sequence: TGTGCCAGCAGCCCAACCCGGACAGGGAGTAATGAGCAGTTCTTC.

The chain carries TRBV15 and TRBJ2-3, with a tentative D call TRBD2 (5 bases). Germline loops: CDR1 LNHNV, CDR2 YYDKDF (reference sequence). The CDR3 is made up of 17 amino acids. V lost 4 bases, J lost 6 bases, and 23 bases lay in between. The CDR3 spells CATSTGGWGYERDTQYF. CDR3 DNA: TGTGCCACCAGCACTGGAGGTTGGGGATACGAGAGGGATACGCAGTATTTT.

The rearrangement uses TRBV27 and TRBJ1-4, with TRBD1 identical over 7 bases. The V and J ends lost 7 bases and 7 bases, in that order; junction bases with no gene match: 21. CDR3 length equals 18 residues. In germline, CDR1 is MNHEY, CDR2 SMNVEV (reference sequence). The CDR3 region has the DNA TGTGCCAGCAAGTCGGCCGGGACAGACTTCCAGCACAGTGAAAAACTGTTTTTT. It is translated as CASKSAGTDFQHSEKLFF.

This clone was detected once. The chain recombines TRBV19 with TRBJ2-7; 8 nucleotides align to TRBD1. V was clipped by 5 bases and J by 2 bases; unmatched bases: 5. Germline V CDR1 and CDR2: LNHDA, SQIVND (reference sequence). The CDR3 contains 14 residues. CDR3 coding DNA: TGTGCCAGTAGTCCTACAGGGGGACCCTACGAGCAGTACTTC. Translation: CASSPTGGPYEQYF. The full variable domain, in which reference TRBV19 and TRBJ2-7 provide the parts outside the CDR3, is DGGITQSPKYLFRKEGQNVTLSCEQNLNHDAMYWYRQDPGQGLRLIYYSQIVNDFQKGDIAEGYSVSREKKESFPLTVTSAQKNPTAFYLCASSPTGGPYEQYFGPGTRLTVT.

This clone was picked up a small number of times. The CDR3: CASSSGLGTRLWEQYF. The DNA for the CDR3 is TGTGCCAGCAGCTCGGGCCTCGGGACTAGATTATGGGAGCAGTACTTC. V gene TRBV7-8 combines with J gene TRBJ2-7; 8 nucleotides align to TRBD2. Germline loops: CDR1 SGHVS, CDR2 FQNEAQ. This CDR3 is built from 16 residues. Trimming cost V 4 bases and J 7 bases; bases outside gene matches: 15.

The V call is TRBV19, the J call TRBJ1-2, with D tentatively TRBD1 (5 bases). This CDR3 contains 13 residues. CDR1 is LNHDA and CDR2 is SQIVND in the germline V gene (reference sequence). V lost 6 bases and J 2 bases, leaving 10 bases between the germline ends. For the CDR3, the DNA is TGTGCCAGTAGGTTGACAGAGAACTATGGCTACACCTTC. It is translated as CASRLTENYGYTF.

CDR3 nucleotides: TGTGCCAGCTCACCACCGGGGACAGGGTACTATGGCTACACCTTC. Its translation: CASSPPGTGYYGYTF. The chain combines TRBV18 with TRBJ1-2, with 9 bases matching TRBD1. V lost 0 bases and J lost 3; bases outside the gene matches: 2. Germline assignment: CDR1 KGHSH and CDR2 LQKENI. The length of the CDR3 is 15 residues.